The rows below give T cell receptor beta chains drawn from one sample of a study of cytomegalovirus exposure and HLA in healthy donors. Data came from immunoSEQ multiplex PCR; TCRdb stores just in-frame clones and leaves some out. The sample carries 150,000 to 200,000 clones, 70% to 80% recorded once. The sequencing input was PBMCs. The source of these receptors is a man aged 25 to 40 in good health and CMV-seronegative. Both conserved end residues are part of each CDR3. The order of the fields is V gene, D gene, J gene, clone size, CDR3 protein, CDR3 DNA. D genes are given only for firm matches. Not every row has a clone size; where given, it reads once, few, many or a size class.

>TRBV2|.|TRBJ1-3|.
CASSDDSLLSGNTIYF
TGTGCCAGCAGTGACGACAGCCTCCTCTCTGGAAACACCATATATTTT
>TRBV7-9|.|TRBJ2-2|once
CASSEPAPRESTGELFF
TGTGCCAGCAGCGAACCCGCCCCCCGGGAGAGCACCGGGGAGCTGTTTTTT
>TRBV6-5|.|TRBJ1-2|.
CASLGVEGYTF
TGTGCCAGCCTGGGCGTAGAAGGCTACACCTTC
>TRBV2|.|TRBJ1-3|.
CASIPELSGNTIYF
TGTGCCAGCATACCGGAGCTCTCTGGAAACACCATATATTTT
>TRBV9|TRBD2|TRBJ2-3|.
CASSALAGVRADTQYF
TGTGCCAGCAGCGCCCTAGCGGGAGTTCGTGCAGATACGCAGTATTTT
>TRBV29-1|TRBD1|TRBJ2-2|.
CSVPDRGRGGTGELFF
TGCAGCGTCCCAGACAGGGGGCGAGGTGGGACCGGGGAGCTGTTTTTT
>TRBV9|.|TRBJ1-2|.
CASSVDGSEDYGYTF
TGTGCCAGCAGCGTAGATGGGTCGGAGGACTATGGCTACACCTTC
>TRBV7-2|.|TRBJ1-2|.
CASSPERQGLHYGYTF
TGTGCCAGCAGCCCCGAACGTCAGGGACTCCACTATGGCTACACCTTC
>TRBV9|TRBD1|TRBJ2-2|few
CASSGTGNTGELFF
TGTGCCAGCTCCGGGACAGGGAACACCGGGGAGCTGTTTTTT
>TRBV4-1|.|TRBJ2-7|.
CASSRGLAYEQYF
TGCGCCAGCAGCCGAGGCCTGGCCTACGAGCAGTACTTC
>TRBV30|.|TRBJ2-7|.
CAWSAVSGTVEQYF
TGTGCCTGGAGTGCCGTTAGCGGAACGGTCGAGCAGTACTTC
>TRBV15|.|TRBJ2-7|.
CATSSTDRSSYEQYF
TGTGCCACCAGCAGTACTGACAGGAGTTCCTACGAGCAGTACTTC
>TRBV5-1|TRBD2|TRBJ2-2|.
CASSLATSSNTGELFF
TGCGCCAGCAGCTTGGCGACTAGCTCGAACACCGGGGAGCTGTTTTTT
>TRBV4-1|TRBD2|TRBJ2-7|.
CASRPASGSYEQYF
TGCGCCAGCAGGCCGGCTAGCGGGAGCTACGAGCAGTACTTC
>TRBV4-1|TRBD1|TRBJ1-6|.
CASSQAPGQRNSPLHF
TGCGCCAGCAGCCAAGCGCCGGGACAGCGTAATTCACCCCTCCACTTT
>TRBV7-9|TRBD1|TRBJ2-3|.
CASSHINRGYTDTQYF
TGTGCCAGCAGCCACATTAACAGGGGGTACACAGATACGCAGTATTTT
>TRBV7-3|.|TRBJ2-5|.
CASSLSRQETQYF
TGTGCCAGCAGCTTAAGTCGCCAAGAGACCCAGTACTTC
>TRBV7-3|TRBD2|TRBJ2-1|.
CASSASGGNNEQFF
TGTGCCAGCAGCGCAAGCGGGGGTAACAATGAGCAGTTCTTC
>TRBV5-4|TRBD1|TRBJ1-2|.
CASSLVSTGQGYTF
TGTGCCAGCAGCCTAGTATCGACAGGGCAAGGCTACACCTTC
>TRBV19|.|TRBJ1-5|few
CASSIWSQPQHF
TGTGCCAGTAGTATTTGGAGTCAGCCCCAGCATTTT
>TRBV18|TRBD1|TRBJ1-5|.
CASSPQTGGNQPQHF
TGTGCCAGCTCACCCCAGACAGGGGGCAATCAGCCCCAGCATTTT
>TRBV7-3|.|TRBJ2-3|.
CASSLLVTDTQYF
TGTGCCAGCAGCTTACTCGTAACAGATACGCAGTATTTT
>TRBV29-1|TRBD1|TRBJ2-4|.
CSVLTGENIQYF
TGCAGCGTGTTGACAGGGGAGAACATTCAGTACTTC
>TRBV27|.|TRBJ1-4|.
CASSLDGVREKLFF
TGTGCCAGCAGTTTAGACGGGGTTAGAGAAAAACTGTTTTTT
>TRBV19|.|TRBJ2-1|.
CASSKPYHNEQFF
TGTGCCAGTAGTAAACCCTATCACAATGAGCAGTTCTTC
>TRBV27|.|TRBJ1-5|.
CASSLNSDTNQPQHF
TGTGCCAGCAGTTTAAATTCGGACACCAATCAGCCCCAGCATTTT
>TRBV7-3|.|TRBJ1-1|few
CASSLQENTEAFF
TGTGCCAGCAGCCTACAGGAGAACACTGAAGCTTTCTTT
>TRBV28|TRBD2|TRBJ2-7|.
CASSSSGTSVYEQYF
TGTGCCAGCAGTTCCTCAGGGACTAGCGTCTACGAGCAGTACTTC
>TRBV4-1|TRBD2|TRBJ2-5|.
CASSPSTSGQETQYF
TGCGCCAGCAGCCCCTCGACTAGCGGACAAGAGACCCAGTACTTC
>TRBV5-1|TRBD1|TRBJ2-7|.
CASSWGQGAGYEQYF
TGCGCCAGCAGCTGGGGACAGGGGGCAGGCTACGAGCAGTACTTC
>TRBV6-1|.|TRBJ1-2|few
CASSEGRYGYTF
TGTGCCAGCAGTGAAGGGAGGTATGGCTACACCTTC
>TRBV5-1|TRBD1|TRBJ2-7|.
CASSVGDRTVEQYF
TGCGCCAGCAGCGTCGGGGACAGGACAGTCGAGCAGTACTTC
>TRBV27|.|TRBJ1-5|.
CASTQDRNSNQPQHF
TGTGCCAGCACACAAGACAGAAATAGCAATCAGCCCCAGCATTTT
>TRBV6-5|TRBD2|TRBJ2-7|.
CASSYAGGPYEQYF
TGTGCCAGCAGTTACGCGGGAGGGCCCTACGAGCAGTACTTC
>TRBV27|TRBD2|TRBJ2-1|.
CASTLGTGGYNEQFF
TGTGCCAGCACCCTCGGGACGGGGGGATACAATGAGCAGTTCTTC
>TRBV19|TRBD1|TRBJ2-2|.
CASDDRGRVTGELFF
TGTGCCAGTGATGACAGGGGAAGAGTCACCGGGGAGCTGTTTTTT
>TRBV19|.|TRBJ1-1|medium-sized
CASSIVTRNTEAFF
TGTGCCAGTAGTATCGTTACAAGGAACACTGAAGCTTTCTTT
>TRBV19|.|TRBJ2-3|.
CASSLGLVSTDTQYF
TGTGCCAGTAGCCTCGGACTCGTCAGCACAGATACGCAGTATTTT
>TRBV6-1|.|TRBJ1-5|.
CASNPRDSNQPQHF
TGTGCCAGCAATCCCAGGGATAGCAATCAGCCCCAGCATTTT
>TRBV6-5|.|TRBJ1-2|.
CASRTGGSGYTF
TGTGCCAGCAGAACAGGAGGGTCTGGCTACACCTTC
>TRBV5-1|TRBD2|TRBJ2-1|.
CASSSKLAGGPINEQFF
TGCGCCAGCAGCTCCAAGCTAGCGGGAGGCCCCATCAATGAGCAGTTCTTC
>TRBV10-3|TRBD1|TRBJ1-1|.
CATNGGQGVVATEAFF
TGTGCCACCAATGGGGGACAGGGCGTCGTTGCCACTGAAGCTTTCTTT
>TRBV10-3|.|TRBJ2-7|once
CAISDPGVSYEQYF
TGTGCCATCAGTGACCCCGGGGTCTCCTACGAGCAGTACTTC
>TRBV11-2|.|TRBJ1-4|.
CASSRGLSEKLFF
TGTGCCAGCAGTCGAGGGCTGAGTGAAAAACTGTTTTTT
>TRBV5-1|TRBD1|TRBJ1-1|.
CASSLSGTGVTEAFF
TGCGCCAGCAGCTTGTCCGGGACAGGGGTGACTGAAGCTTTCTTT
>TRBV5-1|TRBD1|TRBJ2-2|.
CASSLQGVNTGELFF
TGCGCCAGCAGCTTACAGGGGGTCAACACCGGGGAGCTGTTTTTT
>TRBV5-1|TRBD1|TRBJ1-1|.
CASSRKTPGQTNTEAFF
TGCGCCAGCAGCCGGAAAACGCCGGGACAGACGAACACTGAAGCTTTCTTT
>TRBV6-1|.|TRBJ2-1|few
CASSSQGLRDEQFF
TGTGCCAGCAGTTCACAGGGTCTTCGGGATGAGCAGTTCTTC
>TRBV2|TRBD1|TRBJ2-3|.
CASPLRAGGPSTDTQYF
TGTGCCAGCCCGCTCCGGGCAGGGGGCCCTAGCACAGATACGCAGTATTTT
>TRBV9|.|TRBJ2-5|.
CASSVGYGRETQYF
TGTGCCAGCAGCGTAGGATATGGTCGGGAGACCCAGTACTTC
>TRBV7-6|TRBD1|TRBJ1-1|.
CASSDTGGTEAFF
TGTGCCAGCAGCGATACAGGGGGCACTGAAGCTTTCTTT
>TRBV7-2|.|TRBJ1-4|.
CASSPTGGTNEKLFF
TGTGCCAGCAGCCCTACGGGGGGAACTAATGAAAAACTGTTTTTT
>TRBV9|.|TRBJ1-5|.
CASSVGNSYQPQHF
TGTGCCAGCAGCGTAGGGAACAGCTATCAGCCCCAGCATTTT
>TRBV7-9|TRBD1|TRBJ2-2|.
CASSLTETGPTGELFF
TGTGCCAGCAGCCTGACCGAGACAGGGCCCACCGGGGAGCTGTTTTTT
>TRBV11-3|TRBD2|TRBJ2-1|.
CASSSPPGLAGGGEQFF
TGTGCCAGCAGCTCCCCCCCGGGACTAGCGGGAGGTGGTGAGCAGTTCTTC
>TRBV4-1|TRBD2|TRBJ2-5|.
CASSQQPGLAGEETQYF
TGCGCCAGCAGCCAGCAGCCGGGACTAGCGGGGGAAGAGACCCAGTACTTC